Sequencing of this T cell receptor (beta chain) was carried out in a study of T cell changes during pregnancy in multiple sclerosis. This clone showed up just once. The table came from immunoSEQ multiplex PCR; TCRdb's copy has only in-frame clones and leaves some out. Counted here are tens of thousands of clones, around 90% occurring once; the ten biggest clones make up roughly 0.52%. V lost 3 bases to trimming and J lost 1 base, with 18 bases between them. Germline V gives CDR1 SGHNT, CDR2 YYREEE (reference sequence). The CDR3 extends over 17 amino acids. The sample here was CD4+ T cells from peripheral blood mononuclear cells, taken in the third trimester of pregnancy. The rearrangement joins TRBV5-4 to TRBJ2-3; the D gene is possibly TRBD1 (5 bases). The receptor was isolated from a female donor with multiple sclerosis, enrolled in a pregnancy study. CDR3 nucleotide sequence: TGTGCCAGCAGCTGGAAATCAGGGCGAATGGGCACAGATACGCAGTATTTT. Its protein product is CASSWKSGRMGTDTQYF.